This TCR beta chain was identified in a study of blood T cell repertoires in COVID-19. Study at large: Some COVID-19 samples were acute and others convalescent; all came from the United States, Italy and Spain.

The table came from immunoSEQ multiplex PCR; TCRdb's copy has only in-frame clones and leaves some out. The table has roughly 270,000 clones, about four fifths seen once. Cohort assignment relied on participant-reported clinical history. The sequence came from a man aged 40-49 years who had been exposed to COVID-19. The sequenced sample consisted of PBMCs or T cells enriched from blood (not recorded which).

CDR3 protein: CASIPPSPSDEQFF. In nucleotides, the CDR3 is TGTGCCAGCATTCCCCCTAGTCCTTCCGATGAGCAGTTCTTC. The chain joins TRBV2 to TRBJ2-1; no clear D gene. From germline, CDR1 is SNHLY and CDR2 FYNNEI. The ends were cut back, 7 bases at V and 8 bases at J, with 18 bases in the middle. The CDR3 runs 14 residues. Together with reference TRBV2 and TRBJ2-1, the CDR3 gives the full variable domain: EPEVTQTPSHQVTQMGQEVILRCVPISNHLYFYWYRQILGQKVEFLVSFYNNEISEKSEIFDDQFSVERPDGSNFTLKIRSTKLEDSAMYFCASIPPSPSDEQFFGPGTRLTVL.